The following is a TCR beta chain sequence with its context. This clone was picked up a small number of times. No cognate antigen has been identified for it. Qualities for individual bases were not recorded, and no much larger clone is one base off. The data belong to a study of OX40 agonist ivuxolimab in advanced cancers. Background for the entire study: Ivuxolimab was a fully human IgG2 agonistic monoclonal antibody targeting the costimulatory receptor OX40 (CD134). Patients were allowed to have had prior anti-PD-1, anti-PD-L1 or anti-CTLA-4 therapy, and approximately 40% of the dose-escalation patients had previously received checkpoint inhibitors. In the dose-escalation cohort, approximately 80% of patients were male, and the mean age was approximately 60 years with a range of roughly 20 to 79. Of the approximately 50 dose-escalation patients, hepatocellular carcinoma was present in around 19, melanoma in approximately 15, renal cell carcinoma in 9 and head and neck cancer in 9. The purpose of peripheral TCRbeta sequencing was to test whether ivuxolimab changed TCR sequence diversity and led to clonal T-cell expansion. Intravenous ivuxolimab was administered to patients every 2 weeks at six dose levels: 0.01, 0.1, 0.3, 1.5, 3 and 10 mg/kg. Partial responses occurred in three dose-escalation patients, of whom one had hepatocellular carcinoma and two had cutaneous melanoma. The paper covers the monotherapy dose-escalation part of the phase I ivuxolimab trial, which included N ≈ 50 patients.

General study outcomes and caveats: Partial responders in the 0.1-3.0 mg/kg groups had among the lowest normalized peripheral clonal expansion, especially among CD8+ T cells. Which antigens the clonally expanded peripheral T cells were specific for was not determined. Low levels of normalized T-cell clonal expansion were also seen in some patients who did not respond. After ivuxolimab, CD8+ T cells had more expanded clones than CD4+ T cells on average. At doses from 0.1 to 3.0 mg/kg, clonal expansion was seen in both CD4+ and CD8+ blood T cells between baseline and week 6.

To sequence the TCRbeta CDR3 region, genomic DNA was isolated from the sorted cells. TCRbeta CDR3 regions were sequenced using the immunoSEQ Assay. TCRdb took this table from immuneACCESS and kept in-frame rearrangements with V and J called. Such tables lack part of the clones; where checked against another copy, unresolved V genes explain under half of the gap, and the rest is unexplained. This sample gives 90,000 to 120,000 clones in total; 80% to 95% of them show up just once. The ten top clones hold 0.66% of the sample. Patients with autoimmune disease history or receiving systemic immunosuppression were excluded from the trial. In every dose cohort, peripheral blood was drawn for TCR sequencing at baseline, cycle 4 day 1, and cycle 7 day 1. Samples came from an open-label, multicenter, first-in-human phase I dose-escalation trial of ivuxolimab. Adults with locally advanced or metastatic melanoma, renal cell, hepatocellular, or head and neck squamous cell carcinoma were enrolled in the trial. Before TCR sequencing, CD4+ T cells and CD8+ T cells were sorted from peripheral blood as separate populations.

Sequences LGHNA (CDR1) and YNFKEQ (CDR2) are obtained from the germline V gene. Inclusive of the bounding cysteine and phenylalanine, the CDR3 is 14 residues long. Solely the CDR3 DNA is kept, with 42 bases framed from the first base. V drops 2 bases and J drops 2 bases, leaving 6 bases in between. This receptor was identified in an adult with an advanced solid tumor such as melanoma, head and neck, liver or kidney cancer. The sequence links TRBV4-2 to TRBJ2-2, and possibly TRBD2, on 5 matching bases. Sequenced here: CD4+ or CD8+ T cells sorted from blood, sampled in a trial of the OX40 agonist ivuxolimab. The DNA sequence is TGTGCCAGCAGCCAACCGGGAAACACCGGGGAGCTGTTTTTT. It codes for CASSQPGNTGELFF.